The clone carrying this T cell receptor beta chain was counted a single time. With random hexamers, reverse transcription was performed on roughly 0.45 to 1 ug of RNA. A single record per CDR3 protein comes from TCRdb applying MiXCR to the immunoSEQ multiplex PCR reads. This sample has fewer than 200,000 distinct CDR3 sequences, with about 93% found just once. In blood CD8+ and CD4+ T cells, TCR beta underwent sequencing. Healthy donors constituted the controls, which were matched for age and sex. This specimen comes from a study of CD8 T cells in Susac syndrome. The germline gives CDR1 MGHRA, CDR2 YSYEKL. The CDR3 runs 17 residues. V shed 4 bases, J shed 0 bases, and the junction held 7 bases outside the gene matches.

Sequencing used CD4+ T cells from PBMCs. The chain uses TRBV4-1 and TRBJ2-3; 10 bases fit TRBD2. This TCR was recovered from a human donor in good health. The CDR3 reads CASSLPSGGRSTDTQYF. The CDR3, as DNA: TGCGCCAGCAGCCTCCCTAGCGGGGGACGAAGCACAGATACGCAGTATTTT.